Shown below are 21 T cell receptor beta chains from a single sample sequenced in a study of CD8 T cells in ankylosing spondylitis. Study findings and constraints: A motif of 7 or 8 highly homologous TCR beta variants was seen as apparently characteristic of ankylosing spondylitis blood.

Which antigens these TCRs recognize remains unknown. From the 5' RACE reads, TCRdb called clonotypes with MiXCR, one entry per CDR3 protein. The table lists 350,000 to 550,000 distinct CDR3 sequences, more than 25% of them singletons. Sequenced: blood, either unsorted or a sorted T cell fraction (not recorded which). The source is a male donor with ankylosing spondylitis.

This clonotype was seen a few times. The V gene is TRBV6-4, the J gene TRBJ2-3, with D perhaps matching TRBD2 (6 bases). Germline V gene sequence: CDR1 MRHNA, CDR2 SNTAGT. Deletions cut 4 bases from V and 6 bases from J, with 11 bases between. The CDR3 has 13 amino acids. The CDR3 nucleotides read TGTGCCAGCAGTGTTTCAGGGAGGGATACGCAGTATTTT. This encodes CASSVSGRDTQYF.

In nucleotides, the CDR3 is TGTGCCAGCAGTTATCGGGGAGAAGAGACTGAAGCTTTCTTT. Protein sequence: CASSYRGEETEAFF. The chain links TRBV6-5 to TRBJ1-1, with D uncertain. In germline, CDR1 is MNHEY, CDR2 SVGAGI. Trimming removed 3 bases from V and 5 bases from J, with 13 bases in between. The CDR3 has 14 residues.

The chain uses TRBV20-1 and TRBJ2-3; TRBD2 matches at 12 bases. V trimming: 5 bases; J trimming: 2 bases; junction bases outside the gene matches: 14. Germline values: CDR1 DFQATT, CDR2 SNEGSKA (reference sequence). The CDR3 contains 18 residues. This CDR3 reads CSAFLTSGSARYTDTQYF. The CDR3 DNA reads TGCAGTGCTTTCCTGACTAGCGGGAGCGCCCGGTACACAGATACGCAGTATTTT.

This clonotype was seen ten or more times. The chain uses TRBV12-3 or TRBV12-4 and TRBJ2-5; D call uncertain. The CDR3 loop spans 13 amino acids. V lost 0 bases to trimming and J lost 5 bases, with 7 bases between them. CDR3 residues: CASSLARSETQYF. The CDR3 bases are TGTGCCAGCAGTTTAGCGCGTTCTGAGACCCAGTACTTC.

The J gene is TRBJ2-1, the V gene TRBV5-1; D is uncertain. The CDR3 extends over 14 amino acids. Germline V gene lookup returns CDR1 SGHRS and CDR2 YFSETQ. V lost 0 bases to trimming and J lost 7 bases, with 11 bases between them. The CDR3 sequence: CASSLGLFPNEQFF. In DNA form, the CDR3 reads TGCGCCAGCAGCTTGGGCTTATTTCCGAATGAGCAGTTCTTC.

This clonotype has just a few counts. The chain combines TRBV5-1 with TRBJ2-7, with D tentatively TRBD2 (6 bases). CDR3 size: 13 residues. V shed 1 base and J shed 4 bases, with 9 bases lying between them. Germline CDR1 reads SGHRS; CDR2 reads YFSETQ. The CDR3 sequence: CASSLREKYEQYF. The CDR3 DNA reads TGCGCCAGCAGCTTGCGGGAGAAGTACGAGCAGTACTTC.

The chain joins TRBV25-1 to TRBJ2-1; TRBD2 aligns across 7 bases. The germline V gene has CDR1 MGHDK and CDR2 SYGVNS. This CDR3 is 16 amino acids long. Trimming took 3 bases from V and 7 from J; bases not matched to a gene: 12. This CDR3 is CASSDGGGIGANEQFF. The CDR3 bases are TGTGCCAGCAGTGATGGGGGGGGGATCGGGGCAAATGAGCAGTTCTTC. The whole variable domain, remainder taken from reference TRBV25-1 and TRBJ2-1, is EADIYQTPRYLVIGTGKKITLECSQTMGHDKMYWYQQDPGMELHLIHYSYGVNSTEKGDLSSESTVSRIRTEHFPLTLESARPSHTSQYLCASSDGGGIGANEQFFGPGTRLTVL.

This clonotype has only a few counts. The chain employs TRBV5-1 and TRBJ2-5, with 13 bases identical to TRBD2. V lost 6 bases, J lost 3 bases, and 11 bases stayed unmatched. The CDR3 is 17 residues long. CDR1 is SGHRS and CDR2 is YFSETQ in the germline V gene. Here the CDR3 reads CASTLRTSGRAEETQYF. In nucleotides, the CDR3 is TGCGCCAGCACCCTTAGAACTAGCGGGAGGGCCGAAGAGACCCAGTACTTC.

This clonotype was seen at least ten times. J is TRBJ2-3 and V is TRBV12-3 or TRBV12-4, with 10 positions matching TRBD2. V trimming: 7 bases; J trimming: 0 bases; junction bases outside the gene matches: 4. The CDR3 loop spans 15 amino acids. The CDR3 region is CASTVTSGSTDTQYF. Here the CDR3 DNA reads TGTGCCAGCACCGTGACTAGCGGGAGCACAGATACGCAGTATTTT.

This clonotype was observed at least ten times. The chain joins TRBV5-1 to TRBJ2-2, with D hard to call. The CDR3 consists of 13 residues. Germline values: CDR1 SGHRS, CDR2 YFSETQ. The V gene lost 5 bases and the J gene lost 0 bases, with 5 bases spanning the gap. The CDR3 reads CASRTANTGELFF. CDR3 DNA sequence: TGCGCCAGCAGAACCGCGAACACCGGGGAGCTGTTTTTT.

This clonotype has a single count. CDR3 bases: TGCGCCAGCAGCTTACGGGGGACAGGGGTAGGGGATACGCAGTATTTT. Translating gives CASSLRGTGVGDTQYF. The gene calls are TRBV5-1 and TRBJ2-3; 10 nucleotides align to TRBD1. Looked up from germline, CDR1 is SGHRS and CDR2 is YFSETQ. There are 16 residues in the CDR3. J was trimmed by 6 bases and V by 2 bases; bases with no gene match: 9.

The chain uses TRBV20-1 and TRBJ1-2; no clear D gene. The CDR3 has 13 residues. Germline assignment: CDR1 DFQATT and CDR2 SNEGSKA (reference sequence). Trimming removed 6 bases at V and 8 bases at J, with 19 bases between. CDR3 DNA sequence: TGCAGTGCAACACTGGACGGGATGGAGGGCTACACCTTC. Protein: CSATLDGMEGYTF.

V is TRBV20-1 and J is TRBJ2-3; TRBD2 aligns across 8 bases. The V and J ends lost 3 bases and 1 base, in that order; junction bases with no gene match: 3. The CDR3 sequence is 14 residues long. Looked up from germline, CDR1 is DFQATT and CDR2 is SNEGSKA (reference sequence). The chain's CDR3 is CSASREGGTDTQYF. As DNA, the CDR3 is TGCAGTGCTAGTCGGGAGGGAGGCACAGATACGCAGTATTTT.

This clonotype showed up just a few times. The rearrangement joins TRBV18 to TRBJ2-7, with D possibly TRBD2 on 5 matching bases. The length of the CDR3 is 15 residues. Germline V gives CDR1 KGHSH, CDR2 LQKENI. The V end lost 0 bases, the J end lost 1 base, and 10 bases lay between the germline ends. The CDR3 here is CASSPPGSLSYEQYF. Written as DNA, the CDR3 is TGTGCCAGCTCACCACCGGGGAGTTTGTCCTACGAGCAGTACTTC.

Comment on this clonotype: A much larger clone differs by one base, so this may be a read error. The rearrangement joins TRBV7-9 to TRBJ2-1, with D possibly matching TRBD1 (6 bases). The J call could be wrong; TRBJ2-7 is a better fit for the DNA end. The germline CDR1 and CDR2 sequences are SEHNR and FQNEAQ (reference sequence). This CDR3 has 15 residues. The CDR3 protein is CASSLGAYRYNEQYF. CDR3 coding DNA: TGTGCCAGCAGCTTGGGGGCTTACCGATACAATGAGCAGTACTTC.

Comment on this clonotype: Compared with germline, one end of the junction differs, possibly owing to a read error. This chain joins TRBV7-8 and TRBJ1-1; a weak D match, TRBD1 (6 bases). The CDR3 runs to 13 residues. Germline V CDR1 and CDR2: SGHVS, FQNEAQ. In DNA, the CDR3 is TGTGCCAGCAGCTTCCGGGGGCAATCTGAAGTTTTCTTT. Translated: CASSFRGQSEVFF.

This clonotype was counted ten times or more. The rearrangement links TRBV5-1 to TRBJ2-1; 12 bases match TRBD2. V shed 1 base and J 7 bases; nucleotides not matched to a gene: 3. This CDR3 contains 15 residues. Germline V gene lookup returns CDR1 SGHRS and CDR2 YFSETQ. The CDR3: CASSLPSGRGNEQFF. Here the CDR3 DNA reads TGCGCCAGCAGCTTGCCTAGCGGGAGGGGGAATGAGCAGTTCTTC.

CDR3 in DNA: TGTGCCAGTAGTAGACCGGGACAGTCGTCTAATTCACCCCTCCACTTT. Its protein product is CASSRPGQSSNSPLHF. The gene calls are TRBV19 and TRBJ1-6, with TRBD1 matching 7 bases. With V trimmed by 4 bases and J by 6 bases, 9 bases remained unmatched. CDR3 size: 16 residues. Germline V gives CDR1 LNHDA, CDR2 SQIVND (reference sequence).

V gene TRBV20-1 combines with J gene TRBJ1-5; 9 bases agree with TRBD1. The V gene's germline CDR1 is DFQATT and CDR2 SNEGSKA (reference sequence). J was trimmed by 1 base and V by 3 bases; bases with no gene match: 16. The CDR3 spans 19 residues. CDR3 region: CSARPRTGTGLSSNQPQHF. The CDR3 DNA follows: TGCAGTGCTAGGCCCCGGACCGGGACAGGGTTGTCAAGCAATCAGCCCCAGCATTTT.

The chain uses TRBV20-1 and TRBJ2-3; 12 bases are a match to TRBD2. After removal of 3 bases from V and 5 bases from J, the junction contained 9 bases not matched to a gene. The CDR3 is made up of 16 amino acids. Per the germline V gene, CDR1 is DFQATT and CDR2 is SNEGSKA (reference sequence). The CDR3 loop is CSASLAGGPSGDTQYF. In DNA form, the CDR3 reads TGCAGTGCTAGTCTAGCGGGAGGGCCCTCGGGAGATACGCAGTATTTT.

This clonotype was observed a few times. The chain uses TRBV18 and TRBJ2-1; D is possibly TRBD2 (6 bases). The CDR3 loop spans 14 amino acids. V was shortened by 4 bases and J by 5 bases, with 12 bases between the two germline ends. The germline V gene encodes CDR1 KGHSH and CDR2 LQKENI. The CDR3 nucleotides are TGTGCCAGCTCACGTGGTAGCGGACACAATGAGCAGTTCTTC. Translating it yields CASSRGSGHNEQFF.